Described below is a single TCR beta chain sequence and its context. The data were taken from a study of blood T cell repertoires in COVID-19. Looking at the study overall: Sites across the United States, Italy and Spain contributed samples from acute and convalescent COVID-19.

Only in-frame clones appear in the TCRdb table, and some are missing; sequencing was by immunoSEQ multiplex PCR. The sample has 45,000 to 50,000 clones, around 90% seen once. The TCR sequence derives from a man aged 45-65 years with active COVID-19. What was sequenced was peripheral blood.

The CDR3 loop reads CASSFWQNTEAFF. As DNA, the CDR3 is TGCGCCAGCAGCTTTTGGCAGAACACTGAAGCTTTCTTT. The rearrangement links TRBV5-1 to TRBJ1-1; no clear D. V dropped 2 bases and J dropped 1 base, with 6 bases sitting between them. Germline loops: CDR1 SGHRS, CDR2 YFSETQ. The CDR3 has 13 residues.